A selection of T cell receptor beta chains follows, all from one sample in a study of control samples from healthy donors and cancer patients. Here immunoSEQ multiplex PCR was the method, and the copy in TCRdb shows in-frame clones only, minus some. This sample has about 96,000 clones, with over 85% found just once. Material for sequencing was blood. These receptors all stem from a young man in good health. The CDR3 runs from the conserved cysteine through the conserved F or W. The order of the fields is V gene, D gene, J gene, clone size, CDR3 DNA, CDR3 protein. The D gene is left open where the match is weak. The size entry is marked missing in some rows and otherwise reads once, few, many or a size class.

V: TRBV6-6
D: .
J: TRBJ1-2
size: .
DNA: TGTGCCAGCAGTCAGGAAACAGGAAAGCTAAAGAACTATGGCTACACCTTC
CDR3: CASSQETGKLKNYGYTF

V: TRBV2
D: TRBD2
J: TRBJ2-1
size: few
DNA: TGTGCCAGCAGCGCGACTAGCGGTAACAATGAGCAGTTCTTC
CDR3: CASSATSGNNEQFF

V: TRBV6-6
D: .
J: TRBJ2-1
size: .
DNA: TGTGCCAGCAGATCGGGGCCGGGTGATGAGCAGTTCTTC
CDR3: CASRSGPGDEQFF

V: TRBV3-1/TRBV3-2
D: .
J: TRBJ2-3
size: .
DNA: TGTGCCAGCAGCCAAGATTTGCCTTCTCCAGATACGCAGTATTTT
CDR3: CASSQDLPSPDTQYF

V: TRBV30
D: .
J: TRBJ2-6
size: .
DNA: TGTGCCCGGTCCTCTGGGGCCAACGTCCTGACTTTC
CDR3: CARSSGANVLTF

V: TRBV19
D: .
J: TRBJ2-5
size: .
DNA: TGTGCCAGTAGTACGCAAGGGGCATGGGAGACCCAGTACTTC
CDR3: CASSTQGAWETQYF

V: TRBV4-3
D: TRBD2
J: TRBJ2-2
size: .
DNA: TGCGCCAGCAGCCAGATAGCGGGGAACACCGGGGAGCTGTTTTTT
CDR3: CASSQIAGNTGELFF

V: TRBV5-6
D: TRBD1
J: TRBJ2-6
size: .
DNA: TGTGCCAGCAGCTACGGGACAGGGGCCTCTGGGGCCAACGTCCTGACTTTC
CDR3: CASSYGTGASGANVLTF

V: TRBV7-8
D: .
J: TRBJ2-3
size: .
DNA: TGTGCCAGCAGCTTCAGGGATAACACAGATACGCAGTATTTT
CDR3: CASSFRDNTDTQYF

V: TRBV6-5
D: .
J: TRBJ1-2
size: once
DNA: TGTGCCAGCAGTTACCGGGGACAATCCTATGGCTACACCTTC
CDR3: CASSYRGQSYGYTF

V: TRBV4-1
D: .
J: TRBJ1-6
size: .
DNA: TGCGCCAGCAGCCAAGTTGGGCAGAGCTCCTATAATTCACCCCTCCACTTT
CDR3: CASSQVGQSSYNSPLHF

V: TRBV6-1
D: .
J: TRBJ1-2
size: .
DNA: TGTGCCAGCAGTGAATCTGGGCACGGCTACACCTTC
CDR3: CASSESGHGYTF

V: TRBV11-2
D: .
J: TRBJ1-2
size: .
DNA: TGTGCCAGCAGCCCCGGACAGCTATTCTACACCTTC
CDR3: CASSPGQLFYTF

V: TRBV7-9
D: TRBD1
J: TRBJ2-1
size: .
DNA: TGTGCCAGCAGCTTAATCTCAGGGGGCTACAATGAGCAGTTCTTC
CDR3: CASSLISGGYNEQFF

V: TRBV2
D: .
J: TRBJ1-2
size: .
DNA: TGTGCCACCAGGGGAGGGAATGGCTACACCTTC
CDR3: CATRGGNGYTF

V: TRBV19
D: TRBD1
J: TRBJ1-5
size: .
DNA: TGTGCCAGTAGTATGAGCCGGGACAGGGGACAGCCCCAGCATTTT
CDR3: CASSMSRDRGQPQHF

V: TRBV5-6
D: .
J: TRBJ2-1
size: once
DNA: TGTGCTACTCGGGAATTAGCCTACAATGAGCAGTTCTTC
CDR3: CATRELAYNEQFF

V: TRBV21-1
D: .
J: TRBJ2-3
size: .
DNA: TGTGCCAGCAGCAAAGCCTACAACTCATGGACTAGCGGGAGCCCCACAGATACGCAGTATTTT
CDR3: CASSKAYNSWTSGSPTDTQYF

V: TRBV4-3
D: TRBD1
J: TRBJ2-2
size: .
DNA: TGCGCCAGCAGCCAAGGACAGGGTCAGAACACCGGGGAGCTGTTTTTT
CDR3: CASSQGQGQNTGELFF

V: TRBV25-1
D: TRBD1
J: TRBJ1-6
size: once
DNA: TGTGCCAGCACCGGGACAGGGAGCTCCTATAATTCACCCCTCCACTTT
CDR3: CASTGTGSSYNSPLHF

V: TRBV5-4
D: .
J: TRBJ1-1
size: once
DNA: TGTGCCAGCAGCTCGAGGCTGAACACTGAAGCTTTCTTT
CDR3: CASSSRLNTEAFF

V: TRBV5-3
D: .
J: TRBJ1-4
size: once
DNA: TGTGCCAGAAGCTGCAGGGTCGGTAGTCTAGGGTCGGAAAAACTGTTTTTT
CDR3: CARSCRVGSLGSEKLFF

V: TRBV5-1
D: TRBD2
J: TRBJ2-7
size: .
DNA: TGCGCCAGCAGCTTGGGACGGGAGGATACCTACGAGCAGTACTTC
CDR3: CASSLGREDTYEQYF

V: TRBV18
D: TRBD2
J: TRBJ2-3
size: .
DNA: TGTGCCAGCTCACCAGCACTAGCGGGCACAGATACGCAGTATTTT
CDR3: CASSPALAGTDTQYF

V: TRBV10-3
D: TRBD1
J: TRBJ1-2
size: .
DNA: TGTGCCATCAGCGACCCGGAGGGGGCATTGGGTGGCTACACCTTC
CDR3: CAISDPEGALGGYTF

V: TRBV7-2
D: .
J: TRBJ2-7
size: .
DNA: TGTGCCAGCAGCCCCCGAACAGGTCATGGCGAGCAGTACTTC
CDR3: CASSPRTGHGEQYF

V: TRBV10-3
D: TRBD1
J: TRBJ1-4
size: .
DNA: TGTGCCATCAGTGAAACCGGGACAGGGGAAGAAAAACTGTTTTTT
CDR3: CAISETGTGEEKLFF

V: TRBV11-2
D: .
J: TRBJ2-7
size: .
DNA: TGTGCCAGCAGCTTAGATTTACGAGCCGACGTATACGAGCAGTACTTC
CDR3: CASSLDLRADVYEQYF

V: TRBV24-1
D: .
J: TRBJ1-1
size: .
DNA: TGTGCCACCAGACAGCAAAATCGGGGGGAAGCTTTCTTT
CDR3: CATRQQNRGEAFF

V: TRBV6-5
D: .
J: TRBJ1-1
size: .
DNA: TGTGCCAGCAGTTACCCCAGGGAGAACACTGAAGCTTTCTTT
CDR3: CASSYPRENTEAFF

V: TRBV4-2
D: TRBD1
J: TRBJ1-1
size: .
DNA: TGTGCCAGCAGCCCCTCCGGGACAGGGGGGGACTACACTGAAGCTTTCTTT
CDR3: CASSPSGTGGDYTEAFF

V: TRBV27
D: TRBD1
J: TRBJ2-1
size: once
DNA: TGTGCCAGCAGTTTACCGACAGGGAGACGGTTCTTC
CDR3: CASSLPTGRRFF

V: TRBV10-3
D: TRBD1
J: TRBJ2-7
size: .
DNA: TGTGCCATCAGTGAAGGACAGGGGGAGTACTTC
CDR3: CAISEGQGEYF

V: TRBV5-4
D: TRBD1
J: TRBJ1-2
size: .
DNA: TGTGCCAGCAGCCCGACAGGGGGCGGCTACACCTTC
CDR3: CASSPTGGGYTF

V: TRBV11-2
D: .
J: TRBJ2-2
size: .
DNA: TGTGCCAGCAGCCCAAGCAGGCTAGCCACCGGGGAGCTGTTTTTT
CDR3: CASSPSRLATGELFF

V: TRBV5-1
D: .
J: TRBJ2-4
size: .
DNA: TGCGCCAGCAGCTTGGCCGGGGGAGCCAAAAACATTCAGTACTTC
CDR3: CASSLAGGAKNIQYF

V: TRBV28
D: .
J: TRBJ1-1
size: .
DNA: TGTGCCAGCAGCTCGGTCGGGGTCGATTCCACTGAAGCTTTCTTT
CDR3: CASSSVGVDSTEAFF

V: TRBV19
D: .
J: TRBJ2-1
size: .
DNA: TGTGCCAGTAGTATGGTTCGCGGTGAGCAGTTCTTC
CDR3: CASSMVRGEQFF

V: TRBV3-1/TRBV3-2
D: .
J: TRBJ2-7
size: .
DNA: TGTGCCAGCAGCCAAGATTTAAGGGACGAGCAGTACTTC
CDR3: CASSQDLRDEQYF

V: TRBV27
D: .
J: TRBJ2-7
size: .
DNA: TGTGCCAGCAGTCCCTTCGGATCAAACTACGAGCAGTACTTC
CDR3: CASSPFGSNYEQYF

V: TRBV11-3
D: TRBD2
J: TRBJ2-2
size: .
DNA: TGTGCCAGCAGCCCGGGACTACCCGGTACCGGGGAGCTGTTTTTT
CDR3: CASSPGLPGTGELFF

V: TRBV9
D: TRBD2
J: TRBJ2-7
size: .
DNA: TGTGCCAGCAGCGTTACTAGCGGGAGTTACGAGCAGTACTTC
CDR3: CASSVTSGSYEQYF

V: TRBV11-1
D: TRBD2
J: TRBJ2-7
size: few
DNA: TGTGCCAGCAGCTTAGCGTCGGTAGCGGGAGACGAGCAGTACTTC
CDR3: CASSLASVAGDEQYF

V: TRBV6-4
D: TRBD2
J: TRBJ2-1
size: .
DNA: TGTGCCAGCAGTGACTCGAGGCTAGCGGGGTACAATGAGCAGTTCTTC
CDR3: CASSDSRLAGYNEQFF

V: TRBV5-6
D: .
J: TRBJ1-3
size: .
DNA: TGTGCCAGCAGCTTCCTAACAGGCTCTGGAAACACCATATATTTT
CDR3: CASSFLTGSGNTIYF

V: TRBV27
D: TRBD2
J: TRBJ2-2
size: .
DNA: TGTGCCAGCTGTGGACTAGCGGGACAGAACACCGGGGAGCTGTTTTTT
CDR3: CASCGLAGQNTGELFF

V: TRBV7-3
D: .
J: TRBJ2-7
size: once
DNA: TGTGCCAGCAGCTTAAATGGTAGGGGGTTCGAGCAGTACTTC
CDR3: CASSLNGRGFEQYF

V: TRBV27
D: TRBD1
J: TRBJ1-5
size: .
DNA: TGTGCCAGCAGCCCCGGGACAGGTGGCAATCAGCCCCAGCATTTT
CDR3: CASSPGTGGNQPQHF

V: TRBV9
D: TRBD2
J: TRBJ2-2
size: .
DNA: TGTGCCAGCAGCGTAGGCCTAGCGGAGAACACCGGGGAGCTGTTTTTT
CDR3: CASSVGLAENTGELFF

V: TRBV2
D: .
J: TRBJ1-5
size: .
DNA: TGTGCCAGCAAACGAACGGGGAATCAGCCCCAGCATTTT
CDR3: CASKRTGNQPQHF

V: TRBV7-8
D: .
J: TRBJ2-5
size: .
DNA: TGTGCCAGCAGGCCGAACGAAATCCAAGAGACCCAGTACTTC
CDR3: CASRPNEIQETQYF

V: TRBV11-3
D: TRBD2
J: TRBJ2-1
size: .
DNA: TGTGCCAGCCGGGGGGGCTCCTACAATGAGCAGTTCTTC
CDR3: CASRGGSYNEQFF

V: TRBV7-2
D: TRBD2
J: TRBJ2-1
size: .
DNA: TGTGCCAGCAGTACGGGGGGTAATGAGCAGTTCTTC
CDR3: CASSTGGNEQFF

V: TRBV19
D: TRBD2
J: TRBJ2-2
size: .
DNA: TGTGCCAGTAGTTCCCCCGCCGGACTAGCGGGAGACTCCGGGGAGCTGTTTTTT
CDR3: CASSSPAGLAGDSGELFF

V: TRBV5-8
D: .
J: TRBJ1-1
size: .
DNA: TGTGCCAGCAGCTTGGCCGAAGGAATGAACACTGAAGCTTTCTTT
CDR3: CASSLAEGMNTEAFF

V: TRBV12-3/TRBV12-4
D: .
J: TRBJ1-2
size: once
DNA: TGTGCCAGCAGTTTAAGGGGAGGCGGCTACACCTTC
CDR3: CASSLRGGGYTF

V: TRBV18
D: .
J: TRBJ2-7
size: .
DNA: TGTGCCAGCTCACCCCTAGAGGGACGCTCGCGTGAGCAGTACTTC
CDR3: CASSPLEGRSREQYF